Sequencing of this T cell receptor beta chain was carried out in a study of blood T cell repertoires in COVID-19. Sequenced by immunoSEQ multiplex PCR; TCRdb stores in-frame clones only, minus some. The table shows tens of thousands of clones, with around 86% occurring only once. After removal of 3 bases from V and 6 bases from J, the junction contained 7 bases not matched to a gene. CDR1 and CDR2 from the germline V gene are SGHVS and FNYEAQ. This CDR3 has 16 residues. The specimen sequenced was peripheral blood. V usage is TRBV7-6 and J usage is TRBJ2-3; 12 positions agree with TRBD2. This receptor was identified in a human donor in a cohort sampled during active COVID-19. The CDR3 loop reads CASSFRLAGVADTQYF. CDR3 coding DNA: TGTGCCAGCAGCTTTAGACTAGCGGGAGTTGCCGATACGCAGTATTTT. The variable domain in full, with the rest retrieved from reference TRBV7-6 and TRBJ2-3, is GAGVSQSPRYKVTKRGQDVALRCDPISGHVSLYWYRQALGQGPEFLTYFNYEAQQDKSGLPNDRFSAERPEGSISTLTIQRTEQRDSAMYRCASSFRLAGVADTQYFGPGTRLTVL.